This entry concerns a single T cell receptor (beta chain). What it binds is not known. These data originate in a study of shared clonotypes between healthy human individuals. Study-level results: Naive CD4 clonotypes overlapped across a handful of donors at roughly 5%.

Germline V lookup: CDR1 SGDLS, CDR2 YYNGEE. Trimming stripped 4 bases from V and 1 base from J, with 15 bases between. The length of the CDR3 is 15 residues. The repertoire was sequenced with immunoSEQ multiplex PCR; TCRdb's copy has only in-frame clones and lacks some. The table records some 1,100,000 clones, 75% to 80% of them present only once. The source is a man aged 18 to 35 in good health. Some clones in this sample may be carry-over from other donors' samples. Input material: memory CD4+ T cells from PBMCs. The subset denotes: CD45RA-negative fraction. The V and J genes are TRBV9 and TRBJ2-7, with D perhaps TRBD2 (7 bases). CDR3 sequence reads: CASSPGASGSYEQYF. The DNA for the CDR3 is TGTGCCAGCAGCCCAGGGGCTAGCGGATCCTACGAGCAGTACTTC.